The TCR beta chain under discussion was sequenced for a study of cytomegalovirus exposure and HLA in healthy donors. This clone was seen only a few times. The primer mix had 60 Vbeta and 13 Jbeta primers. Clones were read by immunoSEQ multiplex PCR, and TCRdb kept only the in-frame ones, dropping some. The sample includes under 35,000 clones, 65% to 75% of them seen just once. The CDR3 totals 13 residues. In germline, CDR1 is ENHRY, CDR2 SYGVKD. The V and J ends lost 6 bases and 6 bases, in that order; junction bases with no gene match: 7. The rearrangement joins TRBV10-3 to TRBJ1-2; TRBD1 agrees at 7 bases. Sequenced: PBMCs. The sequence was collected from a man aged 45-65 years in good health and CMV-seropositive. The CDR3 DNA sequence: TGTGCCATCAGGGGGACAGTTCTCAATGGCTACACCTTC. Translating it yields CAIRGTVLNGYTF.